Sequencing of this TCR beta chain was carried out in a study of T cells after posttransplantation cyclophosphamide. A marrow graft followed busulfan-fludarabine conditioning, with cyclophosphamide on days +3 and +4. Germline V lookup: CDR1 LGHNA, CDR2 YNFKEQ. Unmatched junction bases numbered 9, after V lost 0 bases and J lost 4 bases. The CDR3 length is 17 residues. Repertoires were generated with immunoSEQ multiplex PCR, while TCRdb's copy carries only in-frame clones and drops some. The sample holds about 8,500 clones, 85% seen once. Here the sequenced sample was PBMCs, taken after allogeneic stem cell transplant with posttransplant cyclophosphamide. The sequence was collected from a female patient in her 40s who received an allogeneic stem cell transplant from an unrelated donor, was CMV-positive, and had no GVHD. Some T cells may trace back to the graft donor. The rearrangement links TRBV4-2 to TRBJ2-1; 7 nucleotides match TRBD2. CDR3 loop: CASSQDRRGGLYNEQFF. Written as DNA, the CDR3 is TGTGCCAGCAGCCAAGATCGACGCGGGGGACTGTACAATGAGCAGTTCTTC.